The 29 T cell receptor beta chains reported below all come from one sample, sequenced in a study of blood T cell repertoires in COVID-19. Sequencing used immunoSEQ multiplex PCR; TCRdb keeps in-frame clones, though not all of them. The repertoire consists of more than 200,000 clones, with 80% to 90% occurring once and the leading ten covering about 10%. Sequencing was done on a sample of peripheral blood. The source is a woman older than 75 with COVID-19, enrolled during active disease.

This clone was counted once. The chain links TRBV27 to TRBJ1-2; 12 nucleotides line up with TRBD1. The CDR3 spans 14 residues. Germline assignment: CDR1 MNHEY and CDR2 SMNVEV (reference sequence). Trimming removed 6 bases from V and 7 bases from J; junction bases left unmatched: 6. The CDR3 DNA reads as TGTGCCAGCAGCCGAGGGACAGGGGGCTTTGGCTACACCTTC. Residues: CASSRGTGGFGYTF.

Comment on this clone: The junction does not match germline at one end; this may be a read error. The chain joins TRBV7-7 to TRBJ2-3, with 11 nucleotides matching TRBD2. Germline V gene sequence: CDR1 SSHAT, CDR2 FNYEAQ (reference sequence). CDR3 length equals 15 residues. This CDR3 reads CASSLAGGKTDTQYF. The CDR3 nucleotides are TGTGCTAGCAGCTTAGCGGGGGGGAAAACAGATACGCAGTATTTT.

This sequence joins TRBV12-3 or TRBV12-4 and TRBJ1-2, with D tentatively TRBD1 (6 bases). The CDR3 covers 12 residues. V dropped 3 bases and J dropped 8 bases, with 10 bases sitting between them. The DNA for the CDR3 is TGTGCCAGCAGTTTGGGGCAGGGGGGCTACACCTTC. Translating gives CASSLGQGGYTF.

This chain connects TRBV7-9 to TRBJ2-2, with a weak D call TRBD1 (5 bases). The CDR3 length is 14 residues. CDR1 SEHNR and CDR2 FQNEAQ come from the germline V gene (reference sequence). Deletions cut 7 bases from V and 8 bases from J, with 17 bases between. The CDR3 nucleotides are TGTGCCAGCAACCTTGGGGCTACGTCAGGGGAGCTGTTTTTT. This gives the protein CASNLGATSGELFF. Together with reference TRBV7-9 and TRBJ2-2, the CDR3 gives the full variable domain: DTGVSQNPRHKITKRGQNVTFRCDPISEHNRLYWYRQTLGQGPEFLTYFQNEAQLEKSRLLSDRFSAERPKGSFSTLEIQRTEQGDSAMYLCASNLGATSGELFFGEGSRLTVL.

The V and J genes are TRBV11-3 and TRBJ2-1; 9 bases are a match to TRBD1. V lost 1 base, J lost 4 bases, and 8 bases stayed unmatched. The germline V gene encodes CDR1 SGHNT and CDR2 YENEEA. This CDR3 region has 17 residues. The CDR3 sequence is CASSLGTGERPYNEQFF. The CDR3 DNA is TGTGCCAGCAGCTTAGGGACAGGGGAGCGGCCTTACAATGAGCAGTTCTTC.

This chain connects TRBV6-5 to TRBJ1-5, with D uncertain. The V end lost 7 bases, the J end lost 3 bases, and 10 bases lay between the germline ends. The CDR3 has 13 amino acids. CDR1 and CDR2 from the germline V gene are MNHEY and SVGAGI. The CDR3 nucleotides read TGTGCCAGCACCCTTGGCCTCAATCAGCCCCAGCATTTT. Encoded protein: CASTLGLNQPQHF.

For this clone: Other DNA sequences in the same sample also yield this CDR3. This chain joins TRBV18 and TRBJ2-7; TRBD2 agrees at 12 bases. Trimming at V came to 3 bases and at J to 2 bases, leaving 2 bases not matched to a gene. This CDR3 comprises 15 residues. In germline, CDR1 is KGHSH, CDR2 LQKENI. For the CDR3, the DNA is TGTGCCAGCTCACCGACTAGCGGGGGTCCCTACGAGCAGTACTTC. Protein sequence: CASSPTSGGPYEQYF.

The chain employs TRBV7-9 and TRBJ1-2; no firm D call. Trimming shortened V by 7 bases and J by 5 bases, and 11 bases separated the two germline ends. The CDR3 covers 12 residues. Germline V gene data show CDR1 as SEHNR and CDR2 as FQNEAQ (reference sequence). CDR3 in amino acids: CASTLGPYGYTF. CDR3 sequence (DNA): TGTGCCAGCACCCTTGGCCCGTATGGCTACACCTTC.

The V call is TRBV28, the J call TRBJ1-1; D is unclear. The V end lost 3 bases, the J end lost 4 bases, and 9 bases lay between the germline ends. This CDR3 has 13 residues. Germline values: CDR1 MDHEN, CDR2 SYDVKM. CDR3 sequence: CASSLVSGTEAFF. The CDR3 nucleotides are TGTGCCAGCAGTTTGGTGAGCGGCACTGAAGCTTTCTTT. The full variable domain, with the rest looked up from reference TRBV28 and TRBJ1-1, is DVKVTQSSRYLVKRTGEKVFLECVQDMDHENMFWYRQDPGLGLRLIYFSYDVKMKEKGDIPEGYSVSREKKERFSLILESASTNQTSMYLCASSLVSGTEAFFGQGTRLTVV.

V is TRBV11-1 and J is TRBJ1-1; D ambiguous. The CDR3 consists of 13 residues. The germline CDR1 and CDR2 sequences are SGHAT and FQDESV (reference sequence). V was trimmed by 1 base and J by 4 bases, leaving 7 bases between them. CDR3: CASSLGRGTEAFF. The CDR3 DNA sequence: TGTGCCAGCAGCTTAGGGCGGGGCACTGAAGCTTTCTTT.

This chain joins TRBV7-9 and TRBJ1-2, with no clear D. This CDR3 region has 13 residues. Germline CDR1 is SEHNR and CDR2 is FQNEAQ (reference sequence). The germline V and J ends were trimmed by 4 bases and 7 bases, with 13 bases remaining between them. CDR3 loop: CASSSGIRAGYTF. The CDR3 DNA sequence: TGTGCCAGCAGCTCCGGGATCCGGGCTGGCTACACCTTC.

In its sample, this clone was seen a few times. The gene calls are TRBV4-3 and TRBJ1-6; TRBD1 agrees at 7 bases. This CDR3 is 17 amino acids long. Trimming removed 0 bases from V and 0 bases from J; junction bases left unmatched: 2. Germline lookup yields CDR1 LGHNA and CDR2 YSLEER. CDR3 sequence (DNA): TGCGCCAGCAGCCAAGAATGGGACAGCTCCTATAATTCACCCCTCCACTTT. The encoded protein is CASSQEWDSSYNSPLHF.

This clone was recorded once. V gene TRBV6-1 combines with J gene TRBJ1-5; D possibly corresponds to TRBD1 (5 bases). This CDR3 is 16 amino acids long. Per germline, CDR1 MNHNS and CDR2 SASEGT. V was pared by 2 bases and J by 3 bases, with 14 bases between. In DNA, the CDR3 is TGTGCCAGCAGTGAAAGGGGCCTCGGAACCAATCAGCCCCAGCATTTT. Residues: CASSERGLGTNQPQHF.

The chain combines TRBV27 with TRBJ1-6; D unclear. Germline-derived CDR1 and CDR2 are MNHEY and SMNVEV (reference sequence). CDR3 length: 14 amino acids. Trimming removed 6 bases at V and 6 bases at J, with 12 bases between. The CDR3 DNA follows: TGTGCCAGCAGCCGAAGGGAGCTTAATTCACCCCTCCACTTT. Translated, it gives CASSRRELNSPLHF.

The chain carries TRBV5-1 and TRBJ1-1; D gene unclear. Looked up from germline, CDR1 is SGHRS and CDR2 is YFSETQ. This CDR3 comprises 14 residues. Trimming took 4 bases from V and 1 from J, leaving 11 bases between them. This chain's CDR3 is CASSPREGNTEAFF. CDR3 DNA sequence: TGCGCCAGCAGCCCGAGGGAGGGGAACACTGAAGCTTTCTTT.

The rearrangement links TRBV7-2 to TRBJ1-3, with a possible D match to TRBD1 (6 bases). Germline V CDR1 and CDR2: SGHTA, FQGNSA. The CDR3 covers 12 residues. Between the trimmed V and J ends, which lost 6 bases and 13 bases, there was a span of 16 bases. CDR3 amino acids: CASSSQGVAIYF. CDR3 DNA sequence: TGTGCCAGCAGTTCACAGGGAGTGGCAATATATTTT.

The chain employs TRBV10-1 and TRBJ2-3; 9 bases line up with TRBD1. V was pared by 3 bases and J by 1 base, with 11 bases of the junction left unmatched. Germline CDR1 and CDR2: WNHNN and SYGVQD (reference sequence). This CDR3 has 18 amino acids. As DNA, the CDR3 is TGCGCCAGCAGTGACCTCGGGACAACAGGGGGCGGCACAGATACGCAGTATTTT. It specifies CASSDLGTTGGGTDTQYF.

The V call is TRBV5-1, the J call TRBJ2-2; D is unclear. With 6 bases removed from V and 1 base from J, the gap between germline ends came to 7 bases. This CDR3 has 13 amino acids. Germline CDR1 and CDR2: SGHRS and YFSETQ. The CDR3 is CASKWRNTGELFF. For the CDR3, the DNA is TGCGCCAGCAAGTGGAGGAACACCGGGGAGCTGTTTTTT.

The chain is built from TRBV6-5 and TRBJ2-1; D possibly corresponds to TRBD2 (5 bases). V lost 6 bases and J 6 bases, leaving 18 bases between the germline ends. The CDR3 runs to 15 residues. Germline CDR1 is MNHEY and CDR2 is SVGAGI. CDR3 protein: CASSGPGLTANEQFF. CDR3 nucleotides: TGTGCCAGCAGCGGCCCCGGACTCACGGCCAATGAGCAGTTCTTC.

The genes are TRBV5-4 and TRBJ2-3; D is possibly TRBD2 (7 bases). The CDR3 has 15 amino acids. CDR1 and CDR2 from the germline V gene are SGHNT and YYREEE (reference sequence). The V end was cut by 4 bases, the J end by 0 bases, with 12 bases between. The CDR3 reads CASSKGGASTDTQYF. The CDR3 coding sequence is TGTGCCAGCAGCAAGGGGGGGGCTAGCACAGATACGCAGTATTTT.

The chain has TRBV27 and TRBJ1-6, with D perhaps matching TRBD1 (6 bases). The CDR3 sequence is 15 residues long. Trimming removed 4 bases at V and 5 bases at J, with 12 bases between. Germline values: CDR1 MNHEY, CDR2 SMNVEV (reference sequence). CDR3 sequence: CASSYRQEHNSPLHF. DNA of the CDR3: TGTGCCAGCAGTTATCGACAGGAACATAATTCACCCCTCCACTTT.

This clone was seen a handful of times. J is TRBJ1-2 and V is TRBV7-9; 7 nucleotides agree with TRBD1. The CDR3 has 13 amino acids. CDR1 is SEHNR and CDR2 is FQNEAQ in the germline V gene (reference sequence). V gave up 1 base and J gave up 5 bases; unmatched junction bases: 1. DNA of the CDR3: TGTGCCAGCAGCTTAGACAGGGGTTATGGCTACACCTTC. The encoded protein is CASSLDRGYGYTF.

With regard to this clone: This sample also contains other DNA sequences that code for the same CDR3. The V gene is TRBV7-2, the J gene TRBJ2-1; TRBD2 might be the D (6 bases). V was shortened by 2 bases and J by 4 bases, with 12 bases between the two germline ends. There are 15 residues in the CDR3. Germline loops: CDR1 SGHTA, CDR2 FQGNSA. The CDR3 DNA follows: TGTGCCAGCAGCTTATCTGGCGGGGATTACAATGAGCAGTTCTTC. The encoded protein is CASSLSGGDYNEQFF. The whole variable domain, filled in from reference TRBV7-2 and TRBJ2-1, reads GAGVSQSPSNKVTEKGKDVELRCDPISGHTALYWYRQSLGQGLEFLIYFQGNSAPDKSGLPSDRFSAERTGGSVSTLTIQRTQQEDSAVYLCASSLSGGDYNEQFFGPGTRLTVL.

The chain recombines TRBV7-2 with TRBJ2-3, with TRBD2 identical over 8 bases. CDR1 SGHTA and CDR2 FQGNSA come from the germline V gene. The CDR3 has 15 amino acids. V shed 5 bases, J shed 1 base, and the junction held 5 bases outside the gene matches. The CDR3, as DNA: TGTGCCAGCAGCACTAGCGGCGCCCGCACAGATACGCAGTATTTT. Its translation: CASSTSGARTDTQYF.

The V and J genes are TRBV21-1 and TRBJ1-5; the DNA was not compared with TRBD1, the D call given in the table. TRBV21-1 is an annotated pseudogene. The CDR3 length is 15 residues. The CDR3: CASSERTRLNQPQHF. The CDR3 bases are TGTGCCAGCAGCGAGAGGACAAGACTCAATCAGCCCCAGCATTTT.

The gene calls are TRBV2 and TRBJ2-7; maybe TRBD2 (7 bases). This CDR3 has 14 residues. Germline V lookup: CDR1 SNHLY, CDR2 FYNNEI. The V and J ends lost 3 bases and 6 bases respectively, with 15 bases between them. The CDR3 reads CASSDEGGRFEQYF. DNA of the CDR3: TGTGCCAGCAGTGATGAGGGGGGGCGGTTCGAGCAGTACTTC.

The chain recombines TRBV28 with TRBJ2-7; D possibly corresponds to TRBD1 (5 bases). Trimming stripped 3 bases from V and 8 bases from J, with 17 bases between. CDR1 is MDHEN and CDR2 is SYDVKM in the germline V gene. The CDR3 is made up of 14 amino acids. CDR3 in amino acids: CASSLAQDGPKQYV. CDR3 bases: TGTGCCAGCAGTTTGGCACAGGACGGTCCAAAGCAGTACGTC.

This chain joins TRBV5-8 and TRBJ2-1; D gene ambiguous. Germline V gene data show CDR1 as SGHTS and CDR2 as YDEGEE. The V and J ends lost 0 bases and 8 bases respectively, with 6 bases between them. The CDR3 has 12 amino acids. This chain's CDR3 is CASSLGADEQFF. The CDR3 nucleotides read TGTGCCAGCAGCTTGGGCGCTGATGAGCAGTTCTTC.

The chain is built from TRBV9 and TRBJ2-2; 7 bases are a match to TRBD1. Germline V gives CDR1 SGDLS, CDR2 YYNGEE. This CDR3 comprises 15 residues. V dropped 0 bases and J dropped 4; count of bases not matched to a gene: 3. In DNA, the CDR3 is TGTGCCAGCAGCGTAGAGGGGGCCAGCACCGGGGAGCTGTTTTTT. It yields the protein CASSVEGASTGELFF.